Listed below are T cell receptor beta chains from one sample, sequenced in a study of blood T cell repertoires in COVID-19. TCRdb keeps only in-frame clones here, not all; method: immunoSEQ multiplex PCR. The table has fewer than 400,000 clones, 85% seen once. The sequencing sample was made of peripheral blood. These receptors all come from a woman younger than 30 with acute or convalescent COVID-19. The CDR3 runs from the conserved cysteine through the conserved F or W. A D gene is named only where the DNA matches it firmly. The size entry is marked missing in some rows and otherwise reads once, few, many or a size class.

v_call: TRBV30; j_call: TRBJ1-1; clone_size: NA; cdr3_length: 13; d_call: TRBD1; cdr3_aa: CAWSMTGESGAFF; cdr3_nt: TGTGCCTGGAGTATGACAGGGGAGTCTGGAGCTTTCTTT
v_call: TRBV11-2; j_call: TRBJ2-3; clone_size: NA; cdr3_length: 19; d_call: TRBD2; cdr3_aa: CASSSLTSGGARVRDTQYF; cdr3_nt: TGTGCCAGCAGCTCTCTGACTAGCGGGGGGGCCCGTGTAAGGGATACGCAGTATTTT
v_call: TRBV4-2; j_call: TRBJ1-1; clone_size: NA; cdr3_length: 12; d_call: NA; cdr3_aa: CASSPEGLRAFF; cdr3_nt: TGTGCCAGCAGCCCAGAGGGACTTAGAGCTTTCTTT
v_call: TRBV5-1; j_call: TRBJ1-2; clone_size: NA; cdr3_length: 14; d_call: TRBD1; cdr3_aa: CASSADRGYNGYTF; cdr3_nt: TGCGCCAGCAGCGCGGACAGGGGTTATAATGGCTACACCTTC
v_call: TRBV30; j_call: TRBJ1-3; clone_size: once; cdr3_length: 13; d_call: NA; cdr3_aa: CAWRYPGGNTIYF; cdr3_nt: TGTGCCTGGAGGTACCCGGGTGGAAACACCATATATTTT
v_call: TRBV27; j_call: TRBJ2-3; clone_size: NA; cdr3_length: 19; d_call: TRBD2; cdr3_aa: CASSSFSTGLAGQADTQYF; cdr3_nt: TGTGCCAGCAGTTCCTTCTCCACGGGACTAGCGGGTCAGGCAGATACGCAGTATTTT
v_call: TRBV6-5; j_call: TRBJ2-2; clone_size: NA; cdr3_length: 12; d_call: TRBD2; cdr3_aa: CASSSGGAQLFF; cdr3_nt: TGTGCCAGCAGTTCGGGAGGGGCGCAGCTGTTTTTT
v_call: TRBV4-1; j_call: TRBJ2-3; clone_size: once; cdr3_length: 16; d_call: NA; cdr3_aa: CASSQDFAGYTDTQYF; cdr3_nt: TGCGCCAGCAGCCAAGATTTTGCGGGGTACACAGATACGCAGTATTTT
v_call: TRBV9; j_call: TRBJ2-5; clone_size: once; cdr3_length: 13; d_call: NA; cdr3_aa: CASSTRGQETQYF; cdr3_nt: TGTGCCAGCAGCACACGAGGCCAAGAGACCCAGTACTTC
v_call: TRBV9; j_call: TRBJ1-2; clone_size: NA; cdr3_length: 13; d_call: NA; cdr3_aa: CASSVVSSYGYTF; cdr3_nt: TGTGCCAGCAGCGTAGTAAGCTCCTATGGCTACACCTTC
v_call: TRBV5-1; j_call: TRBJ2-1; clone_size: NA; cdr3_length: 19; d_call: TRBD2; cdr3_aa: CASKNRRKGLAGGYNEQFF; cdr3_nt: TGCGCCAGCAAGAACCGGCGAAAGGGACTAGCGGGAGGGTACAATGAGCAGTTCTTC
v_call: TRBV9; j_call: TRBJ1-2; clone_size: NA; cdr3_length: 15; d_call: TRBD1; cdr3_aa: CASSGPTGRSYGYTF; cdr3_nt: TGTGCCAGCAGCGGACCGACAGGGAGGAGCTATGGCTACACCTTC
v_call: TRBV21-1; j_call: TRBJ1-1; clone_size: NA; cdr3_length: 15; d_call: NA; cdr3_aa: CASSKSRAGNTEAFF; cdr3_nt: TGTGCCAGCAGCAAATCGCGGGCAGGGAACACTGAAGCTTTCTTT
v_call: TRBV5-1; j_call: TRBJ2-7; clone_size: few; cdr3_length: 16; d_call: TRBD2; cdr3_aa: CASSLVLAGEGYEQYF; cdr3_nt: TGCGCCAGCAGCTTGGTGCTAGCGGGGGAGGGCTACGAGCAGTACTTC
v_call: TRBV9; j_call: TRBJ1-5; clone_size: NA; cdr3_length: 15; d_call: NA; cdr3_aa: CASSVDGGRNQPQHF; cdr3_nt: TGTGCCAGCAGCGTAGACGGGGGGCGCAATCAGCCCCAGCATTTT
v_call: TRBV28; j_call: TRBJ1-5; clone_size: NA; cdr3_length: 15; d_call: NA; cdr3_aa: CASSLLGQPFGAQHF; cdr3_nt: TGTGCCAGCAGTTTATTGGGACAACCGTTTGGGGCCCAGCATTTT
v_call: TRBV7-9; j_call: TRBJ2-2; clone_size: once; cdr3_length: 15; d_call: TRBD2; cdr3_aa: CASSLYDSGSGELFF; cdr3_nt: TGTGCCAGCAGCTTATATGATAGCGGGAGCGGGGAGCTGTTTTTT
v_call: TRBV29-1; j_call: TRBJ1-2; clone_size: NA; cdr3_length: 12; d_call: TRBD1; cdr3_aa: CSVDQGAWGYTF; cdr3_nt: TGCAGCGTTGATCAGGGGGCCTGGGGCTACACCTTC
v_call: TRBV21-1; j_call: TRBJ1-3; clone_size: NA; cdr3_length: 16; d_call: NA; cdr3_aa: CASSPQQGLSGNTIYF; cdr3_nt: TGTGCCAGCAGCCCTCAACAGGGGCTCTCTGGAAACACCATATATTTT
v_call: TRBV4-1; j_call: TRBJ1-5; clone_size: NA; cdr3_length: 16; d_call: NA; cdr3_aa: CASSQGIPGKDQPQHF; cdr3_nt: TGCGCCAGCAGCCAAGGGATCCCGGGGAAGGATCAGCCCCAGCATTTT
v_call: TRBV23-1; j_call: TRBJ1-3; clone_size: NA; cdr3_length: 16; d_call: TRBD1; cdr3_aa: CASSQETGPSGNTIYF; cdr3_nt: TGCGCCAGCAGTCAGGAGACAGGGCCCTCTGGAAACACCATATATTTT
v_call: TRBV19; j_call: TRBJ1-1; clone_size: NA; cdr3_length: 16; d_call: TRBD1; cdr3_aa: CASSIIPDRVGTEAFF; cdr3_nt: TGTGCCAGTAGTATTATCCCGGACAGGGTGGGCACTGAAGCTTTCTTT
v_call: TRBV4-3; j_call: TRBJ2-3; clone_size: NA; cdr3_length: 17; d_call: TRBD1; cdr3_aa: CASSQDGAGGITDTQYF; cdr3_nt: TGCGCCAGCAGCCAAGATGGGGCAGGGGGCATCACAGATACGCAGTATTTT
v_call: TRBV11-2; j_call: TRBJ1-2; clone_size: NA; cdr3_length: 13; d_call: NA; cdr3_aa: CASSLDRGAGYTF; cdr3_nt: TGTGCCAGCAGCTTAGACCGGGGAGCTGGCTACACCTTC
v_call: TRBV12-3/TRBV12-4; j_call: TRBJ1-1; clone_size: NA; cdr3_length: 12; d_call: NA; cdr3_aa: CASSFAGSEAFF; cdr3_nt: TGTGCCAGCAGTTTTGCGGGGTCTGAAGCTTTCTTT
v_call: TRBV11-2; j_call: TRBJ1-3; clone_size: NA; cdr3_length: 12; d_call: NA; cdr3_aa: CASMTAGGMGDF; cdr3_nt: TGTGCCAGCATGACGGCGGGGGGCATGGGGGATTTT
v_call: TRBV10-3; j_call: TRBJ2-7; clone_size: NA; cdr3_length: 13; d_call: NA; cdr3_aa: CAISEGLRGEQYF; cdr3_nt: TGTGCCATCAGTGAAGGACTAAGGGGCGAGCAGTACTTC
v_call: TRBV11-2; j_call: TRBJ1-2; clone_size: NA; cdr3_length: 15; d_call: TRBD1; cdr3_aa: CASSRAGTGDYGYTF; cdr3_nt: TGTGCCAGCAGCCGAGCCGGGACAGGGGACTATGGCTACACCTTC
v_call: TRBV30; j_call: TRBJ1-5; clone_size: NA; cdr3_length: 15; d_call: NA; cdr3_aa: CAWSVSLNSNQPQHF; cdr3_nt: TGTGCCTGGAGTGTAAGCCTCAATAGCAATCAGCCCCAGCATTTT
v_call: TRBV3-1/TRBV3-2; j_call: TRBJ1-4; clone_size: NA; cdr3_length: 14; d_call: NA; cdr3_aa: CASSLRQETEKLFF; cdr3_nt: TGTGCCAGCAGCCTCCGACAGGAAACTGAAAAACTGTTTTTT
v_call: TRBV4-1; j_call: TRBJ1-5; clone_size: NA; cdr3_length: 15; d_call: NA; cdr3_aa: CASSQEGALPQPQHF; cdr3_nt: TGCGCCAGCAGCCAAGAGGGGGCCCTCCCTCAGCCCCAGCATTTT
v_call: TRBV6-5; j_call: TRBJ2-7; clone_size: NA; cdr3_length: 14; d_call: TRBD1; cdr3_aa: CASSYKGQAIEQYF; cdr3_nt: TGTGCCAGCAGTTATAAGGGACAGGCGATCGAGCAGTACTTC
v_call: TRBV15; j_call: TRBJ2-1; clone_size: NA; cdr3_length: 19; d_call: TRBD2; cdr3_aa: CATSRDRATSGRARNEQFF; cdr3_nt: TGTGCCACCAGCAGAGATAGGGCAACTAGCGGGAGAGCCCGCAATGAGCAGTTCTTC
v_call: TRBV5-5; j_call: TRBJ1-1; clone_size: NA; cdr3_length: 14; d_call: NA; cdr3_aa: CASSLRWGDTEAFF; cdr3_nt: TGTGCCAGCAGCTTGCGTTGGGGGGACACTGAAGCTTTCTTT
v_call: TRBV5-1; j_call: TRBJ1-2; clone_size: few; cdr3_length: 13; d_call: TRBD1; cdr3_aa: CASSPGQGGGYTF; cdr3_nt: TGCGCCAGCAGCCCCGGACAGGGGGGTGGCTACACCTTC
v_call: TRBV19; j_call: TRBJ2-3; clone_size: NA; cdr3_length: 12; d_call: NA; cdr3_aa: CASSIEGNTQYF; cdr3_nt: TGTGCCAGTAGTATCGAGGGAAATACGCAGTATTTT
v_call: TRBV2; j_call: TRBJ2-7; clone_size: NA; cdr3_length: 16; d_call: NA; cdr3_aa: CASSEALGQTSYEQYF; cdr3_nt: TGTGCCAGCAGTGAAGCGCTTGGACAGACATCCTACGAGCAGTACTTC
v_call: TRBV5-6; j_call: TRBJ1-5; clone_size: once; cdr3_length: 12; d_call: NA; cdr3_aa: CASARGDQPQHF; cdr3_nt: TGTGCCAGCGCACGGGGTGATCAGCCCCAGCATTTT
v_call: TRBV13; j_call: TRBJ2-1; clone_size: NA; cdr3_length: 21; d_call: TRBD2; cdr3_aa: CASSSSPTPTWTSGRINEQFF; cdr3_nt: TGTGCCAGCAGCTCCTCACCGACCCCGACCTGGACTAGCGGGAGGATTAATGAGCAGTTCTTC
v_call: TRBV5-4; j_call: TRBJ2-7; clone_size: NA; cdr3_length: 12; d_call: NA; cdr3_aa: CASSWGEYEQYF; cdr3_nt: TGTGCCAGCAGCTGGGGGGAATACGAGCAGTACTTC